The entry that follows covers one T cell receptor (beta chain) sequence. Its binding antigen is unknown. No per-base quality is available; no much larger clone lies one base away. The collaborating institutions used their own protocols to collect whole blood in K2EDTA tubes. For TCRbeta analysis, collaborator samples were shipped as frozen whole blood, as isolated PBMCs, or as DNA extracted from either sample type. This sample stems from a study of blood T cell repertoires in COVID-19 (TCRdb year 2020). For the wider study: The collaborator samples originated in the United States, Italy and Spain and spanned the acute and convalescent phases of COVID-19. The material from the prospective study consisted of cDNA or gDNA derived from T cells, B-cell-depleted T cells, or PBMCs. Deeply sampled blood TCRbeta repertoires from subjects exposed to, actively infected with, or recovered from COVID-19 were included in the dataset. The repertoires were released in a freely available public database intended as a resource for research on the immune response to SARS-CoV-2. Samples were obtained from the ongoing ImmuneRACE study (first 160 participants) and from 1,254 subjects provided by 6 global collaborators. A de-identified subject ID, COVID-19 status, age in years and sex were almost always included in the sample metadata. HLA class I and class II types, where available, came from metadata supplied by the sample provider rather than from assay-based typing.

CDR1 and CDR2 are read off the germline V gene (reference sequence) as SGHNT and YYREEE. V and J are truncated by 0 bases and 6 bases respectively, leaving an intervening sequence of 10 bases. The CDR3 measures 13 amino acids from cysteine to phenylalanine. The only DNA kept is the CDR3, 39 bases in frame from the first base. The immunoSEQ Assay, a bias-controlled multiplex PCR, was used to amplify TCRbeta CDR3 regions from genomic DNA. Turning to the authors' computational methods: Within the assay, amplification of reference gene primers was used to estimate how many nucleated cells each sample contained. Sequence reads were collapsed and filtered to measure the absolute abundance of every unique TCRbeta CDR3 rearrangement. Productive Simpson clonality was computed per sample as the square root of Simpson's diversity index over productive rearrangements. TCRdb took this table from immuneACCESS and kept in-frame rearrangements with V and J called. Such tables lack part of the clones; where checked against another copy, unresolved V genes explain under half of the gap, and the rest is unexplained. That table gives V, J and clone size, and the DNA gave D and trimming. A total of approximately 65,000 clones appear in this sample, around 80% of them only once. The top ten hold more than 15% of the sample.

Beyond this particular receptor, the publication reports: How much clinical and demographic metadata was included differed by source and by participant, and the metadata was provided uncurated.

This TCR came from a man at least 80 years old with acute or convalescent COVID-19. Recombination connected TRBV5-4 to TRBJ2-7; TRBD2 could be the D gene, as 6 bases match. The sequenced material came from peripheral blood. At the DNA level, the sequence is TGTGCCAGCAGCTTGGGGGCCGGGGGCGAGCAGTACTTC. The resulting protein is CASSLGAGGEQYF. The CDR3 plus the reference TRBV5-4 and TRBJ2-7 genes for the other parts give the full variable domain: ETGVTQSPTHLIKTRGQQVTLRCSSQSGHNTVSWYQQALGQGPQFIFQYYREEENGRGNFPPRFSGLQFPNYSSELNVNALELDDSALYLCASSLGAGGEQYFGPGTRLTVT.